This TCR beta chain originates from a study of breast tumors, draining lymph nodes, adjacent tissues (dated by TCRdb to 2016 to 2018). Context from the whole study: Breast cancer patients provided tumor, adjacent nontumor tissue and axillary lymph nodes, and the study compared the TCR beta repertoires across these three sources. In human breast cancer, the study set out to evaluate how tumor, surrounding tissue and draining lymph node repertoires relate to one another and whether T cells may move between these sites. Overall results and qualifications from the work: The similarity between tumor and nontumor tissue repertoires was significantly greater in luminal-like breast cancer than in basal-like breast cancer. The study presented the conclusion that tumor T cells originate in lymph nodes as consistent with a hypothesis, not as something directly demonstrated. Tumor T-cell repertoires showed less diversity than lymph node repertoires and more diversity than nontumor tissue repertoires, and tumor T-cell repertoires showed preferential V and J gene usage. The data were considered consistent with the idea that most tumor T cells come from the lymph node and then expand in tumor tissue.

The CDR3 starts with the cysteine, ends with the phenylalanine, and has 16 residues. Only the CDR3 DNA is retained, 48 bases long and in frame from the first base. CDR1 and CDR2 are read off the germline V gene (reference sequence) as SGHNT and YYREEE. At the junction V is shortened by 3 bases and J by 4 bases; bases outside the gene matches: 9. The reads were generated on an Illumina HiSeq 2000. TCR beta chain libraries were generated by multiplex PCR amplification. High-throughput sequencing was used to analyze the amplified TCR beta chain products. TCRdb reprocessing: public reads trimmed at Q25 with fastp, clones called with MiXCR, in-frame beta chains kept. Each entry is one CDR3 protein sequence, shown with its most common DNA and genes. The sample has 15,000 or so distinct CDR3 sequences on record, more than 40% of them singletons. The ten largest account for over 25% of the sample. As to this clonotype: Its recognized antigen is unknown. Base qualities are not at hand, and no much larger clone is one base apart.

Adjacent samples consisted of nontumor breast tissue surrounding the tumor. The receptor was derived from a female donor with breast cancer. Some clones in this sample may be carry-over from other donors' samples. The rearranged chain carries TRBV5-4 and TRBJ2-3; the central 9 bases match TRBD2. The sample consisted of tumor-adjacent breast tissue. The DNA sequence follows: TGTGCCAGCAGCTCGGGCGGGAGGGCCGGTCCAGATACGCAGTATTTT. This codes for CASSSGGRAGPDTQYF.